The rows below give T cell receptor beta chains drawn from one sample of a study of T cell repertoires in cytomegalovirus infection. TCRdb re-called the reads with MiXCR, one entry per CDR3 protein. The sample gives fewer than 200,000 distinct CDR3 sequences, roughly a fifth of which show up once; around 3.1% is in the top ten. The material sequenced was PBMCs. Every receptor here comes from a human donor in good health (CMV status not recorded). Some clones in this sample may be carry-over from other donors' samples. Each CDR3 is given with its conserved first and last residue. A D gene is named only where the DNA matches it firmly. Some rows have no size entry. The others give once, few or many, or a class for an expanded clone.

D	V	J	size	DNA	CDR3
-	TRBV12-5	TRBJ2-7	-	TGTGCTAGTGGACCGCAGGGGTCCCCTACGTGGGAGCAGTACTTC	CASGPQGSPTWEQYF
-	TRBV7-2	TRBJ2-1	many	TGTGCCAGCAGCTTAGTTTATGGATCTGAGCAGTTCTTC	CASSLVYGSEQFF
-	TRBV2	TRBJ2-1	once	TGTGCCAGCACGCCGTTGGTATCAGGCGGTGAGCAGTTCTTC	CASTPLVSGGEQFF
TRBD1	TRBV3-1	TRBJ2-7	-	TGTGCCAGCAGCCGAAGAACAGGGGTCTCCGAGCAGTACTTC	CASSRRTGVSEQYF
-	TRBV7-2	TRBJ2-2	many	TGTGCCAGCAGCTTAGCGGGAGGCGGGACCGGGGAGCTGTTTTTT	CASSLAGGGTGELFF
-	TRBV28	TRBJ2-5	few	TGTGCCAGCAGTTTAGGCGGCGTCCAAGAGACCCAGTACTTC	CASSLGGVQETQYF
-	TRBV7-8	TRBJ2-7	many	TGTGCCAGCAGCTTAGGGTCCAACAAGTACGAGCAGTACTTC	CASSLGSNKYEQYF
TRBD1	TRBV18	TRBJ1-5	-	TGTGCCAGCTCACCAAGGGACAGGAGTCCGCGTTGGCCCCAGCATTTT	CASSPRDRSPRWPQHF
-	TRBV5-5	TRBJ2-1	few	TGTGCCAGCAGCTTAGGAGGGGGCAATTACAATGAGCAGTTCTTC	CASSLGGGNYNEQFF
TRBD2	TRBV6-5	TRBJ2-3	few	TGTGCCAGCAGTCTAGCGGGGGTCGGAGATACGCAGTATTTT	CASSLAGVGDTQYF
TRBD1	TRBV2	TRBJ1-5	few	TGTGCCAGCAGTCCCAGGGGGGCCAATAGCAATCAGCCCCAGCATTTT	CASSPRGANSNQPQHF
-	TRBV2	TRBJ2-4	few	TGTGCCAGCAGTGTCCCATCGATATTAGCCAAAAACATTCAGTACTTC	CASSVPSILAKNIQYF
-	TRBV29-1	TRBJ2-1	few	TGCAGCGTAGCGAACAATGAGCAGTTCTTC	CSVANNEQFF
-	TRBV6-5	TRBJ2-7	few	TGTGCCAGCAGTACCCCCCCCGGGGGCGAGCAGTACTTC	CASSTPPGGEQYF
TRBD2	TRBV7-9	TRBJ2-1	few	TGTGCCAGCAGCAAGCGGGACCCGGATTGGGTGGAGCAGTTCTTC	CASSKRDPDWVEQFF
-	TRBV7-2	TRBJ1-6	-	TGTGCCAGCAGTCAGGAAGGGCGTTCACCCCTCCACTTT	CASSQEGRSPLHF
TRBD1	TRBV6-1	TRBJ2-7	once	TGTGCCAGCAGTGAACAGGGGGCGCTGTCCGAGCAGTACTTC	CASSEQGALSEQYF
TRBD1	TRBV11-1	TRBJ2-2	few	TGTGCCAGCAGCCCCCCCGGACAGGGAGTGAACACCGGGGAGCTGTTTTTT	CASSPPGQGVNTGELFF
-	TRBV5-4	TRBJ2-5	-	TGTGCCAGCAGCCCGGTGGGGGGAACCCAGTACTTC	CASSPVGGTQYF
TRBD1	TRBV28	TRBJ2-7	-	TGTGCCAGCAGAGACAGGGCGGACGAGCAGTACTTC	CASRDRADEQYF
-	TRBV20-1	TRBJ2-5	-	TGCAGTGCTAAGAGAGGGGGGGAGACCCAGTACTTC	CSAKRGGETQYF
TRBD1	TRBV2	TRBJ1-1	-	TGTGCCAGCAGACGCAAATCCGGGACAGGGGGCACTGAAGCTTTCTTT	CASRRKSGTGGTEAFF
TRBD1	TRBV2	TRBJ1-2	-	TGTGCCAGCAGGGAGACAGGGGGCGAAGGCTACACCTTC	CASRETGGEGYTF
TRBD1	TRBV7-3	TRBJ2-1	-	TGTGCCAGCAGCTCCACGTACAGGGGAATTGGTGAGCAGTTCTTC	CASSSTYRGIGEQFF
TRBD1	TRBV7-6	TRBJ2-4	-	TGTGCCAGCAGCCCCGGGACAGCTGAAAAAAACATTCAGTACTTC	CASSPGTAEKNIQYF
TRBD1	TRBV7-2	TRBJ1-1	many	TGTGCCAGCAGCTTAGAGGCAGGGGGCTTTAACACTGAAGCTTTCTTT	CASSLEAGGFNTEAFF
-	TRBV18	TRBJ2-5	few	TGTGCCAGCTCACCAGGCGGCAGGTTCCAAGAGACCCAGTACTTC	CASSPGGRFQETQYF
-	TRBV4-1	TRBJ1-4	few	TGCGCCAGCAGCCAAGCCGCGCCGGGCCCTGGGGAAAAACTGTTTTTT	CASSQAAPGPGEKLFF
TRBD2	TRBV20-1	TRBJ2-2	few	TGCAGTGCTAGAGCGGGGGGGAACACCGGGGAGCTGTTTTTT	CSARAGGNTGELFF
-	TRBV7-2	TRBJ2-5	-	TGTGCCAGCAGCTTAGTTTGGCTACAAGAGACCCAGTACTTC	CASSLVWLQETQYF
-	TRBV7-8	TRBJ1-5	many	TGTGCCAGCAGCCCAAACACGGGGCCCCAGCATTTT	CASSPNTGPQHF
TRBD1	TRBV2	TRBJ2-7	-	TGTGCCAGCGATTCAGGACAGGGGGCGTACGAGCAGTACTTC	CASDSGQGAYEQYF
TRBD2	TRBV10-3	TRBJ2-5	few	TGTGCCATCAGTGAGTCGAAGGCGGGAGGCCTCCAAGAGACCCAGTACTTC	CAISESKAGGLQETQYF
-	TRBV7-9	TRBJ2-1	-	TGTGCCAGCAGCCCCCCGGCAGGGATGGACTACAATGAGCAGTTCTTC	CASSPPAGMDYNEQFF
-	TRBV27	TRBJ1-2	few	TGTGCCAGCAGTCCTCGAGGGGTTGACTATGGCTACACCTTC	CASSPRGVDYGYTF
-	TRBV11-2	TRBJ2-2	few	TGTGCCAGCAGCCGAGAACGGACCGGGGAGCTGTTTTTT	CASSRERTGELFF
-	TRBV4-1	TRBJ2-7	few	TGCGCCAGCAGTACGGGCAGCTTCTACGAGCAGTACTTC	CASSTGSFYEQYF
-	TRBV5-6	TRBJ2-3	-	TGTGCCAGCAGCTTGGCCGAAATCACTGGGATAGGGACAGATACGCAGTATTTT	CASSLAEITGIGTDTQYF
TRBD1	TRBV10-3	TRBJ2-1	many	TGTGCCATCAGGGGACAGGGGATTGATGAGCAGTTCTTC	CAIRGQGIDEQFF
-	TRBV15	TRBJ2-2	-	TGTGCCACCAGCAGAGATCCCGGCACCGGGGAGCTGTTTTTT	CATSRDPGTGELFF
TRBD2	TRBV4-3	TRBJ2-1	few	TGCGCCAGCAGCCAAGATGCGGGGGGCTCCTACAATGAGCAGTTCTTC	CASSQDAGGSYNEQFF
-	TRBV6-1	TRBJ1-2	few	TGTGCCAGCAGTGAGGGCGGAGGGTTTAAAGGCTACACCTTC	CASSEGGGFKGYTF
TRBD1	TRBV29-1	TRBJ2-3	few	TGCAGCGTTGAACAGGGGGCTAGCACAGATACGCAGTATTTT	CSVEQGASTDTQYF
TRBD1	TRBV7-9	TRBJ1-6	few	TGTGCCAGCAGCTGGGGGACAGGGGAGAATTCACCCCTCCACTTT	CASSWGTGENSPLHF
-	TRBV12-3/TRBV12-4	TRBJ2-1	-	TGTGCCAGCAGCCTTACTCCTGCGGGCAATGAGCAGTTCTTC	CASSLTPAGNEQFF
-	TRBV7-2	TRBJ2-7	many	TGTGCCAGCAGCTTGACGGCGACCTACGAGCAGTACTTC	CASSLTATYEQYF
TRBD2	TRBV20-1	TRBJ2-6	once	TGCAGTGCTAGACCCAGGACGGGGGGTTATGGGGCCAACGTCCTGACTTTC	CSARPRTGGYGANVLTF
TRBD2	TRBV6-2/TRBV6-3	TRBJ2-1	many	TGTGCCAGCACCCCTAGCGGGCCCCCCTACAATGAGCAGTTCTTC	CASTPSGPPYNEQFF
-	TRBV5-1	TRBJ1-1	few	TGCGCCAGCAGCTTGGCGGGGGTTACTGAAGCTTTCTTT	CASSLAGVTEAFF
-	TRBV7-3	TRBJ2-3	many	TGTGCCAGCAGCCCCGGACTGAGCACAGATACGCAGTATTTT	CASSPGLSTDTQYF
-	TRBV10-3	TRBJ2-7	few	TGTGCCACTAGTATCCAACTTTTGACCTACGAGCAGTACTTC	CATSIQLLTYEQYF
-	TRBV12-3/TRBV12-4	TRBJ1-1	few	TGTGCCATTACGAGTCGTACTGAAGCTTTCTTT	CAITSRTEAFF
-	TRBV7-2	TRBJ1-1	-	TGTGCCAGCAGCTTACAGCAGGGTAGAACTGAAGCTTTCTTT	CASSLQQGRTEAFF
-	TRBV29-1	TRBJ2-7	many	TGCAGCGTTGATGCGACAGGCTACGAGCAGTACTTC	CSVDATGYEQYF
-	TRBV4-1	TRBJ2-2	-	TGCGCCAGCAGCCAAGATCAGGATACAGGTCTTGTCGGGGAGCTGTTTTTT	CASSQDQDTGLVGELFF
-	TRBV30	TRBJ2-3	-	TGTGCCTGGATCCAAAACGCAGATACGCAGTATTTT	CAWIQNADTQYF